Below, 25 T cell receptor beta chains from the same sample are listed, as sequenced in a study of regulatory T cells in long-lasting Graves disease. This sample's time point: persistent/refractory GD, antithyroid drugs over 5 years with positive TRAb. Extracted RNA from PBMCs served as the source of the TCR library. TCR beta libraries were built with iRepertoire HTBI primers and Arm-PCR of CDR3 regions. TCRdb reprocessed the multiplex PCR reads with MiXCR, giving one entry per CDR3 protein. This sample yields some 370,000 distinct CDR3 sequences, of which around 20% are seen a single time; about a fifth belongs to the top ten. This specimen was peripheral blood mononuclear cells (PBMCs), taken when the disease was refractory, from a patient treated with antithyroid drugs. The receptor set was obtained from a female donor with Graves disease.

This clonotype has at least ten counts. This chain links TRBV7-3 with TRBJ2-7; D is possibly TRBD2 (7 bases). Between the trimmed V and J ends, which lost 5 bases and 6 bases, there was a span of 17 bases. The CDR3 is 14 residues long. CDR1 is SGHTA and CDR2 is FQGTGA in the germline V gene. DNA of the CDR3: TGTGCCAGCAGCCCGAGCGGGGACAAGGGCGAGCAGTACTTC. It is translated as CASSPSGDKGEQYF.

In its sample, this clonotype was seen many times. J is TRBJ2-2 and V is TRBV24-1; tentatively, D is TRBD2 (5 bases). The CDR3 has 13 amino acids. Trimming took off 8 bases at V and 3 bases at J, with 9 bases between the two ends. From germline, CDR1 is KGHDR and CDR2 SFDVKD. CDR3 bases: TGTGCCACCAAGGGTAGCGACACCGGGGAGCTGTTTTTT. Translated: CATKGSDTGELFF.

The CDR3 loop reads CASSLVRDSNNQPQHF. The CDR3 bases are TGTGCCAGCAGCTTAGTTAGGGACAGCAACAATCAGCCCCAGCATTTT. The chain links TRBV7-3 to TRBJ1-5; 7 bases are a match to TRBD1. CDR3 length: 16 amino acids. V trimming: 2 bases; J trimming: 3 bases; junction bases outside the gene matches: 7. Germline values: CDR1 SGHTA, CDR2 FQGTGA.

In its sample, this clonotype was seen a few times. The chain links TRBV15 to TRBJ2-7; D gene unclear. The CDR3 runs 12 residues. The germline V gene encodes CDR1 LNHNV and CDR2 YYDKDF (reference sequence). The V and J ends lost 1 base and 4 bases respectively, with 5 bases between them. DNA for the CDR3: TGTGCCACCAGCAGAGTCGGGTACGAGCAGTACTTC. It specifies CATSRVGYEQYF.

The sample holds a few counts of this clonotype. V gene TRBV7-2 combines with J gene TRBJ1-4; 9 nucleotides match TRBD1. Looked up from germline, CDR1 is SGHTA and CDR2 is FQGNSA. The CDR3 covers 16 residues. The ends lost 4 bases at V and 7 bases at J; junction bases unmatched: 10. This CDR3 is CASSYGWTGASEKLFF. The DNA for the CDR3 is TGTGCCAGCAGCTACGGCTGGACAGGGGCGAGTGAAAAACTGTTTTTT.

This clonotype was recorded at least ten times. The chain uses TRBV28 and TRBJ2-5; TRBD1 agrees at 7 bases. The CDR3 covers 14 residues. CDR1 and CDR2 (germline): MDHEN, SYDVKM. V was clipped by 3 bases and J by 2 bases; unmatched bases: 3. The CDR3: CASSFDREQETQYF. In nucleotides, the CDR3 is TGTGCCAGCAGTTTTGACAGGGAACAAGAGACCCAGTACTTC.

This clonotype was observed at least ten times. V gene TRBV24-1 combines with J gene TRBJ2-2, with 9 nucleotides matching TRBD1. CDR3 length: 14 residues. Looked up from germline, CDR1 is KGHDR and CDR2 is SFDVKD. V shed 9 bases, J shed 3 bases, and the junction held 4 bases outside the gene matches. This chain's CDR3 is CATGTGIHTGELFF. CDR3 in DNA: TGTGCCACCGGGACAGGGATTCACACCGGGGAGCTGTTTTTT.

In this sample, this clonotype turned up many times. Sequence at one end of the junction differs from germline and may be a read error. The CDR3, as DNA: TGTGCCAGCAGTGCTGGCCAAAAGACCCAGTACTTC. This gives the protein CASSAGQKTQYF. The rearrangement links TRBV2 to TRBJ2-5; D is undetermined. There are 12 residues in the CDR3. Germline-derived CDR1 and CDR2 are SNHLY and FYNNEI.

The rearrangement joins TRBV6-5 to TRBJ1-6, with a weak D call TRBD1 (5 bases). This CDR3 is built from 16 residues. With 2 bases removed from V and 10 bases from J, the gap between germline ends came to 18 bases. The germline gives CDR1 MNHEY, CDR2 SVGAGI. CDR3 sequence (DNA): TGTGCCAGCAGTTACAATGCCCCGGGGCAGGGATCACCCCTCCACTTT. Its translation: CASSYNAPGQGSPLHF.

This clonotype was counted many times. The rearrangement links TRBV6-2 or TRBV6-3 to TRBJ1-1; D is uncertain. Germline lookup yields CDR1 MNHEY and CDR2 SVGEGT. The ends were cut back, 6 bases at V and 0 bases at J, with 14 bases in the middle. This CDR3 is built from 15 residues. Here the CDR3 DNA reads TGTGCCAGCAGGTCAACTGGTCCCATGAACACTGAAGCTTTCTTT. It specifies CASRSTGPMNTEAFF.

The table lists this clonotype with a few counts. This chain links TRBV6-1 with TRBJ2-7; no definite D call. From germline, CDR1 is MNHNS and CDR2 SASEGT. V was trimmed by 6 bases and J by 4 bases, leaving 19 bases between them. The length of the CDR3 is 15 residues. CDR3 nucleotide sequence: TGTGCCAGCAGACCCGCCGGTGGGGTGAAATACGAGCAGTACTTC. It yields the protein CASRPAGGVKYEQYF.

The chain couples TRBV3-1 to TRBJ1-4; D is undetermined. Germline CDR1 is LGHDT and CDR2 is YNNKEL (reference sequence). Trimming stripped 0 bases from V and 4 bases from J, with 9 bases between. The CDR3 contains 15 residues. The CDR3 coding sequence is TGTGCCAGCAGCCAAGAGTGGGGAAATAATGAAAAACTGTTTTTT. Translating it yields CASSQEWGNNEKLFF.

This clonotype came up many times. The CDR3 DNA reads TGTGCCAGCAGTCGGACAGGACGGGCTTTCTTT. Protein product: CASSRTGRAFF. The J gene is TRBJ1-1, the V gene TRBV12-3 or TRBV12-4; 7 nucleotides agree with TRBD1. The CDR3 totals 11 residues. After removal of 5 bases from V and 11 bases from J, the junction contained 5 bases not matched to a gene.

This clonotype was recorded a few times. V gene TRBV7-2 combines with J gene TRBJ1-2; D unresolved. CDR1 is SGHTA and CDR2 is FQGNSA in the germline V gene. This CDR3 spans 14 amino acids. V was pared by 5 bases and J by 0 bases, with 10 bases between. In DNA, the CDR3 is TGTGCCAGCAGCCCCGGCTCCGCTAACTATGGCTACACCTTC. Protein: CASSPGSANYGYTF.

This chain joins TRBV5-4 and TRBJ2-5; D is unresolved. The V end was cut by 5 bases, the J end by 5 bases, with 25 bases between. This CDR3 comprises 17 residues. Germline CDR1 SGHNT, CDR2 YYREEE (reference sequence). In DNA, the CDR3 is TGTGCCAGCAGTTCCGATCGGGCGGATATCCAGTGGGAGACCCAGTACTTC. Protein: CASSSDRADIQWETQYF.

At least ten counts were recorded for this clonotype. The chain recombines TRBV28 with TRBJ2-5; TRBD1 agrees at 7 bases. The length of the CDR3 is 17 residues. V was pared by 5 bases and J by 2 bases, with 14 bases of the junction left unmatched. CDR1 MDHEN and CDR2 SYDVKM come from the germline V gene. The DNA of the CDR3 is TGTGCCAGCAGTGAAGCCACAGGGGCCGATCTTCAAGAGACCCAGTACTTC. Translating it yields CASSEATGADLQETQYF.

The chain joins TRBV20-1 to TRBJ2-7; TRBD2 is a possible D gene (5 bases). From germline, CDR1 is DFQATT and CDR2 SNEGSKA (reference sequence). The CDR3 runs 13 residues. Deletions cut 4 bases from V and 0 bases from J, with 10 bases between. In DNA form, the CDR3 reads TGCAGTGCTAAGAGGGCAGCCTCCTACGAGCAGTACTTC. It translates to CSAKRAASYEQYF.

Details on this clonotype: One end of the junction fails to match germline, which may point to a read error. The genes are TRBV28 and TRBJ1-4; maybe TRBD1 (6 bases). CDR3 length: 14 residues. Germline lookup yields CDR1 MDHEN and CDR2 SYDVKM. Here the CDR3 DNA reads TGTGCCAGCCGCCGGACAGTTGGGAATGAAAAACTGCTTTTT. It specifies CASRRTVGNEKLLF.

This clonotype came up many times. This sequence joins TRBV28 and TRBJ1-1; D is perhaps TRBD1 (6 bases). There are 14 residues in the CDR3. Trimming took off 1 base at V and 5 bases at J, with 11 bases between the two ends. Germline-derived CDR1 and CDR2 are MDHEN and SYDVKM. The CDR3 sequence: CASSLYGRGTEAFF. The CDR3 DNA follows: TGTGCCAGCAGTTTATACGGGAGGGGGACTGAAGCTTTCTTT.

Ten or more counts support this clonotype. V is TRBV7-2 and J is TRBJ1-4; 7 nucleotides align to TRBD1. From germline, CDR1 is SGHTA and CDR2 FQGNSA. This CDR3 region has 16 residues. Unmatched junction bases numbered 5, after V lost 0 bases and J lost 4 bases. The CDR3 DNA sequence: TGTGCCAGCAGCTTAGCCGGGACAGCCGTTAATGAAAAACTGTTTTTT. This sequence encodes CASSLAGTAVNEKLFF.

This clonotype was detected many times. The chain uses TRBV9 and TRBJ1-1; D gene ambiguous. Between the trimmed V and J ends, which lost 4 bases and 1 base, there was a span of 14 bases. Germline values: CDR1 SGDLS, CDR2 YYNGEE. This CDR3 has 15 residues. The CDR3 sequence is CASSPDGRPNTEAFF. CDR3 sequence (DNA): TGTGCCAGCAGCCCCGATGGACGGCCGAACACTGAAGCTTTCTTT.

This chain connects TRBV5-1 to TRBJ2-5, with 7 bases fitting TRBD2. J gave up 5 bases and V 3 bases, and 10 bases lay outside the gene matches. CDR1 SGHRS and CDR2 YFSETQ come from the germline V gene. The CDR3 is 15 amino acids. CDR3 loop: CASSSMSGIGETQYF. CDR3 coding DNA: TGCGCCAGCAGCTCTATGAGCGGGATCGGGGAGACCCAGTACTTC.

About this clonotype: An end of the junction differs from the germline gene, which may be a read error. This chain links TRBV7-3 with TRBJ2-2; D is possibly TRBD1 or TRBD2 (5 bases each). This CDR3 has 12 residues. The V gene's germline CDR1 is SGHTA and CDR2 FQGTGA. The CDR3 coding sequence is TGTGCCAGCAGCCCCGGGGCCGGGGAGCTGCTTTTT. This translates into CASSPGAGELLF.

The V call is TRBV6-1, the J call TRBJ1-2; unclear D gene. Germline V gene data show CDR1 as MNHNS and CDR2 as SASEGT. V was clipped by 6 bases and J by 8 bases, with 13 bases between them. The length of the CDR3 is 12 residues. The CDR3, as DNA: TGTGCCAGCAGAAGCCCAGACGGGGGCTACACCTTC. Translation: CASRSPDGGYTF.

In the case of this clonotype: Being one base from a much bigger clone, this may be a read error. The J gene is TRBJ1-2, the V gene TRBV27; TRBD1 might be the D (5 bases). Trimming removed 3 bases from V and 0 bases from J, with 11 bases in between. CDR1 MNHEY and CDR2 SMNVEV come from the germline V gene (reference sequence). CDR3 size: 15 residues. The chain's CDR3 is CASSLQGPTNYGYTF. In nucleotides, the CDR3 is TGTGCCAGCAGTTTGCAGGGCCCTACTAACTATGGCTACACCTTC.